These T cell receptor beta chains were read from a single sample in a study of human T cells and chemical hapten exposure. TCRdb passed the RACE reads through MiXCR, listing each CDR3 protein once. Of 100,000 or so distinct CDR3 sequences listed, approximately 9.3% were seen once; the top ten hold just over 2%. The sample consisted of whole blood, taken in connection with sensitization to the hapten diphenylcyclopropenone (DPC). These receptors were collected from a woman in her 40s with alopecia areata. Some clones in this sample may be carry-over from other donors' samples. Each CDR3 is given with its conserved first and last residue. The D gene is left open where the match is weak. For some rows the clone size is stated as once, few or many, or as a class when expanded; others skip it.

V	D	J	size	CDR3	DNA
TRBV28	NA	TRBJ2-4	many	CASFGSRGSGSKNIQYF	TGTGCCAGCTTTGGGTCCCGGGGGAGTGGATCCAAAAACATTCAGTACTTC
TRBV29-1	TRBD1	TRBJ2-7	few	CSVGQGGHEQYF	TGCAGCGTGGGACAGGGGGGCCACGAGCAGTACTTC
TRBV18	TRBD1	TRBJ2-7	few	CASSQGAFSYEQYF	TGTGCCAGCTCACAGGGGGCCTTCTCCTACGAGCAGTACTTC
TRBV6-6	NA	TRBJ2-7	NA	CASTPNRGEALSEQYF	TGTGCCAGCACTCCAAACCGAGGAGAGGCCCTAAGCGAGCAGTACTTC
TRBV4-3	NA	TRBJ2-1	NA	CASSQDRAPYNEQFF	TGCGCCAGCAGCCAAGACAGGGCCCCCTACAATGAGCAGTTCTTC
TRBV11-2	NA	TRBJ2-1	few	CASSLVPVEQFF	TGTGCCAGCAGCTTAGTTCCCGTTGAGCAGTTCTTC
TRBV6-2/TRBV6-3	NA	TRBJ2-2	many	CASSSGTGELFF	TGTGCCAGCAGTTCAGGGACCGGGGAGCTGTTTTTT
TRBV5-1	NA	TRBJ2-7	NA	CASSLGRDSQDEQYF	TGCGCCAGCAGCTTGGGGAGGGACAGCCAGGACGAGCAGTACTTC
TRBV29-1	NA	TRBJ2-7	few	CSVDAGGASGTLEQYF	TGCAGCGTTGATGCAGGGGGCGCGAGCGGGACCCTGGAGCAGTACTTC
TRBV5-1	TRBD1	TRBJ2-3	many	CASSTGQGAYTDTQYF	TGCGCCAGCAGCACCGGACAGGGGGCGTACACAGATACGCAGTATTTT
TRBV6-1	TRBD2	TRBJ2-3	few	CASSESGLAGVKDF	TGTGCCAGCAGTGAATCGGGGCTAGCGGGAGTAAAAGATTTT
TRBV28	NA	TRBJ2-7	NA	CASSLLYEQYF	TGTGCCAGCAGTTTATTATACGAGCAGTACTTC
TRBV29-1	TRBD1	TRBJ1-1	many	CSVDTGAFVTEAFF	TGCAGCGTTGACACAGGGGCTTTTGTCACTGAAGCTTTCTTT
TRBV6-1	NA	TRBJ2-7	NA	CASSPRQTYEQYF	TGTGCCAGCAGCCCCAGACAGACATACGAGCAGTACTTC
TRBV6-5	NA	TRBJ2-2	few	CASRPNGADGELFF	TGTGCCAGCAGGCCTAATGGGGCTGACGGGGAGCTGTTTTTT
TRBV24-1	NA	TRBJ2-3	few	CATSAYTDTQYF	TGTGCCACCAGTGCCTACACAGATACGCAGTATTTT
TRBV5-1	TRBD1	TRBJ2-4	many	CASSPGSTGGKNIQYF	TGCGCCAGCAGCCCCGGGTCTACAGGGGGGAAAAACATTCAGTACTTC
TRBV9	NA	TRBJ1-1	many	CASSVAGTGTNTEAFF	TGTGCCAGCAGCGTAGCTGGAACAGGGACGAACACTGAAGCTTTCTTT
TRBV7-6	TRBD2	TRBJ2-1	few	CASSSRLAGQTYNEQFF	TGTGCCAGCAGCTCCAGACTAGCGGGCCAAACCTACAATGAGCAGTTCTTC
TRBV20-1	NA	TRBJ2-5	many	CSARDRLQETQYF	TGCAGTGCTAGGGACCGACTCCAAGAGACCCAGTACTTC
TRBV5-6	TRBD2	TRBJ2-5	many	CAGRTSGSETQYF	TGTGCCGGCCGGACTAGCGGGAGTGAGACCCAGTACTTC
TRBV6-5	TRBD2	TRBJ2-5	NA	CASRTSGQETQYF	TGTGCCAGCCGGACTAGCGGTCAAGAGACCCAGTACTTC
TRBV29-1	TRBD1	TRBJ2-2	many	CSADRGNTGELFF	TGCAGCGCGGACAGGGGGAACACCGGGGAGCTGTTTTTT
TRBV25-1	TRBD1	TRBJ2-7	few	CASSEPGTGRDEQYF	TGTGCCAGCAGTGAACCAGGGACAGGGCGAGACGAGCAGTACTTC
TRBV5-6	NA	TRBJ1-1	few	CASSLSTKGEAFF	TGTGCCAGCAGCTTGTCGACAAAAGGGGAAGCTTTCTTT
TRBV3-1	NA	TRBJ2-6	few	CASSQPLLSGANVLTF	TGTGCCAGCAGCCAACCCTTACTCTCTGGGGCCAACGTCCTGACTTTC
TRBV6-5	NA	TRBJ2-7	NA	CASSYSRHEQYF	TGTGCCAGCAGTTACTCGAGGCACGAGCAGTACTTC
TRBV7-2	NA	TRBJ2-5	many	CASSQRQTQYF	TGTGCCAGCAGCCAAAGACAGACCCAGTACTTC
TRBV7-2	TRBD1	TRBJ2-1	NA	CASKLDGTATAHRHNEQFF	TGTGCCAGCAAGCTAGACGGGACAGCAACTGCACACCGACACAATGAGCAGTTCTTC
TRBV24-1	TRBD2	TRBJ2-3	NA	CATSDFPMMERGTDAQYF	TGTGCCACCAGTGATTTCCCCATGATGGAGCGGGGCACAGATGCGCAGTATTTT
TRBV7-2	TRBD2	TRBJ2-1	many	CASSPLAGSSYNEQFF	TGTGCCAGCAGCCCGTTAGCGGGGAGCTCCTACAATGAGCAGTTCTTC
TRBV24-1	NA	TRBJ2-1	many	CATSDPTGTFYNEQFF	TGTGCCACCAGTGATCCTACGGGGACTTTCTACAATGAGCAGTTCTTC
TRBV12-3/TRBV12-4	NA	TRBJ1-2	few	CASSPDGGGYTF	TGTGCCAGCAGTCCCGACGGGGGAGGCTACACCTTC
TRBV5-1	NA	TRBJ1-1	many	CASSPGLFMNTEAFF	TGCGCCAGCAGCCCAGGACTCTTCATGAACACTGAAGCTTTCTTT
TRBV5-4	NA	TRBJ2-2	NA	CASSFWEGELFF	TGTGCCAGCAGCTTCTGGGAAGGGGAGCTGTTTTTT
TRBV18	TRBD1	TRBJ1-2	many	CASSPRDRSGYTF	TGTGCCAGCTCACCACGGGACAGATCTGGCTACACCTTC
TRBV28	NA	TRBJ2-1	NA	CASSWDRVKFF	TGTGCCAGCAGCTGGGACCGGGTGAAGTTCTTC
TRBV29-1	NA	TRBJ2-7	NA	CSVEDNNYEQYF	TGCAGCGTTGAAGATAATAACTACGAGCAGTACTTC
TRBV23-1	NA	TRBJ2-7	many	CARYCGPSYEQYF	TGCGCCAGATACTGCGGGCCTTCCTACGAGCAGTACTTC
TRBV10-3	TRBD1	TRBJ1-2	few	CAITLTGGGLDGYTF	TGTGCCATCACCTTGACAGGGGGCGGGTTGGATGGCTACACCTTC
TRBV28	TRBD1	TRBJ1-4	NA	CASSLPQILTGRQLFF	TGTGCCAGCAGTTTACCCCAAATCCTGACAGGGAGGCAACTGTTTTTT
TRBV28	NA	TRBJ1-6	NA	CASSHGANNSPLHF	TGTGCCAGCAGTCATGGAGCAAATAATTCACCCCTCCACTTT
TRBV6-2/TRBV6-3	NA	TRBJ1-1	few	CASSPMVMNTEAFF	TGTGCCAGCAGCCCAATGGTGATGAACACTGAAGCTTTCTTT
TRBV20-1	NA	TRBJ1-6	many	CSAPGRVLGSPLHF	TGCAGTGCCCCCGGACGGGTTTTGGGGTCGCCCCTCCACTTT
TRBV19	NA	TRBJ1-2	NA	CASSIAGTPGGYTF	TGTGCCAGTAGTATTGCAGGGACCCCGGGCGGCTACACCTTC
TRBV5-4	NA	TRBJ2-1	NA	CASSLSGHLYNEQFF	TGTGCCAGCAGCTTGAGTGGGCACCTGTACAATGAGCAGTTCTTC
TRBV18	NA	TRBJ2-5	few	CASSSGRGNQETQYF	TGTGCCAGCTCGTCGGGGCGGGGTAACCAAGAGACCCAGTACTTC
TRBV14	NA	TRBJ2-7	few	CASSQGSSWQYF	TGTGCCAGCAGCCAAGGTTCGAGCTGGCAGTACTTC
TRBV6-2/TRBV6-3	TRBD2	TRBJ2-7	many	CASSYPTYLREPSYEQYF	TGTGCCAGCAGTTACCCTACCTACCTGCGGGAGCCCTCCTACGAGCAGTACTTC
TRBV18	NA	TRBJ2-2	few	CASSPRRQDTGELFF	TGTGCCAGCTCACCAAGACGCCAGGACACCGGGGAGCTGTTTTTT
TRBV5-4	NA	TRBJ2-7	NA	CASSVGLFRSYEQYF	TGTGCCAGCAGCGTCGGGCTCTTCCGATCCTACGAGCAGTACTTC
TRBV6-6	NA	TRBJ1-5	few	CASSKGGFNQPQHF	TGTGCCAGCAGTAAGGGGGGTTTCAATCAGCCCCAGCATTTT
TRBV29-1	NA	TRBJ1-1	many	CSGTGQANTEAFF	TGCAGCGGAACAGGGCAGGCGAACACTGAAGCTTTCTTT